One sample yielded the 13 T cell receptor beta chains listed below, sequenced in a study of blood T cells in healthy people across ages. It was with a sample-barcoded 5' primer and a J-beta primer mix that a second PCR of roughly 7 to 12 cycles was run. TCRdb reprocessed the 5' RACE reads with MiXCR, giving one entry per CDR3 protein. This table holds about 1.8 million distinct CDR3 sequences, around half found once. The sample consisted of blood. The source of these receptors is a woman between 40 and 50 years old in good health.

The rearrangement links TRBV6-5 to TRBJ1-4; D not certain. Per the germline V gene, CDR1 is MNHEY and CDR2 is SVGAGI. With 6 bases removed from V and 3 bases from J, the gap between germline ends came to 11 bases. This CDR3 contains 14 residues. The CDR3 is CASREGVANEKLFF. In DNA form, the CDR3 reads TGTGCCAGCAGGGAGGGTGTAGCTAATGAAAAACTGTTTTTT.

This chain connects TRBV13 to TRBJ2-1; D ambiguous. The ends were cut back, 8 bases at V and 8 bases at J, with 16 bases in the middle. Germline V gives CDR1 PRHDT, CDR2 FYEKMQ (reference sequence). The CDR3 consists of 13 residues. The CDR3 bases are TGTGCCAGCCTCTTCAGATCCACCCATGAGCAGTTCTTC. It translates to CASLFRSTHEQFF.

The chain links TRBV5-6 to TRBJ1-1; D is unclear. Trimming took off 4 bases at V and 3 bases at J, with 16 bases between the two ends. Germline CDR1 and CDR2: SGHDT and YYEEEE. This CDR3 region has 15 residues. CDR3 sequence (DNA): TGTGCCAGCAGCCTTTCTCAAGCGTGGGACACTGAAGCTTTCTTT. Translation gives CASSLSQAWDTEAFF.

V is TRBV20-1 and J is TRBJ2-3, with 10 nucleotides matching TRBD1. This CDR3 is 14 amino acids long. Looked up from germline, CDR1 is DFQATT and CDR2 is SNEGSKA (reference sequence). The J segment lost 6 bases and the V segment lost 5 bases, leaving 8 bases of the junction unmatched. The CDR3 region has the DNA TGCAGTGCTCGACGACAGGGGGCTTTGGATACGCAGTATTTT. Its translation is CSARRQGALDTQYF.

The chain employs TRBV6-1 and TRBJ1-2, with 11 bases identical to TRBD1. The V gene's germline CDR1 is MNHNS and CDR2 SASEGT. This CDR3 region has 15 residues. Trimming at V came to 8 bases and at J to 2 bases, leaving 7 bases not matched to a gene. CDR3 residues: CASAGQGERNYGYTF. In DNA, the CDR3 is TGTGCCAGCGCGGGACAGGGGGAGAGGAACTATGGCTACACCTTC.

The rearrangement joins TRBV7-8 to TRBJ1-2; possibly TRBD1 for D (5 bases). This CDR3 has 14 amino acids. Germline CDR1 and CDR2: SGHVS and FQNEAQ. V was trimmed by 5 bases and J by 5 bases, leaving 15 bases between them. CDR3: CASSRTRGAYGYTF. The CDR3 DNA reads TGTGCCAGCAGCAGGACGAGAGGGGCGTATGGCTACACCTTC.

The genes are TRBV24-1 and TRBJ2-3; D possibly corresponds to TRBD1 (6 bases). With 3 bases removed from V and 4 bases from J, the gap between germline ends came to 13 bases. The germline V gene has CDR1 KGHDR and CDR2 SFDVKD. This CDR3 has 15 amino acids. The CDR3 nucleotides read TGTGCCACCAGTGATCAACAGGGATGGGCAGATACGCAGTATTTT. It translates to CATSDQQGWADTQYF.

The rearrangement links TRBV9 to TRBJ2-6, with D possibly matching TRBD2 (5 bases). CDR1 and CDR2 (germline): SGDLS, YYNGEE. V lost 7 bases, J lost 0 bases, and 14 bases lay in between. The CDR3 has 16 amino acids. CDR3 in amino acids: CASATDWNSGANVLTF. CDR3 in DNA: TGTGCCAGCGCGACGGACTGGAACTCTGGGGCCAACGTCCTGACTTTC. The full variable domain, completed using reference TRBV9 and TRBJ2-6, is DSGVTQTPKHLITATGQRVTLRCSPRSGDLSVYWYQQSLDQGLQFLIQYYNGEERAKGNILERFSAQQFPDLHSELNLSSLELGDSALYFCASATDWNSGANVLTFGAGSRLTVL.

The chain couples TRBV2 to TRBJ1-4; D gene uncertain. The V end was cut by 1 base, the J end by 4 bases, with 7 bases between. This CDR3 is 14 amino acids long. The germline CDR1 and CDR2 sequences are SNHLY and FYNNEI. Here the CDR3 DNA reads TGTGCCAGCAGTGAAGGTCGACTTAATGAAAAACTGTTTTTT. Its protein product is CASSEGRLNEKLFF.

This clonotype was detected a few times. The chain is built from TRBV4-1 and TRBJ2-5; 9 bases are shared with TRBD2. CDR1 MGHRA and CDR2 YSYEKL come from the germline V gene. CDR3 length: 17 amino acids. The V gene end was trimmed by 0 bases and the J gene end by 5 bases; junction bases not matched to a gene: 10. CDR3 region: CASSQDGSGGLGETQYF. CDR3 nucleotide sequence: TGCGCCAGCAGCCAAGATGGGAGCGGGGGGCTCGGCGAGACCCAGTACTTC.

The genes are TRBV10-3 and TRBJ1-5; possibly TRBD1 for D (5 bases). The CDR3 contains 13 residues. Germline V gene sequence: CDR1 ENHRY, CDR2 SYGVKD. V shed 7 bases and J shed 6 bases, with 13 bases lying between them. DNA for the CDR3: TGTGCCATCAAACCAGGGTTATTTCAGCCCCAGCATTTT. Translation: CAIKPGLFQPQHF.

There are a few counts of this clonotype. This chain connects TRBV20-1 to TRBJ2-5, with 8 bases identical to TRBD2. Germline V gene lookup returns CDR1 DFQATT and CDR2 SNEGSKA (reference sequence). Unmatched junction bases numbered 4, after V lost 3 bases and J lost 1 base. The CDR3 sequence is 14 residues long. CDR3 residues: CSARGGGLQETQYF. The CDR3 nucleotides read TGCAGTGCTAGGGGCGGGGGGCTCCAAGAGACCCAGTACTTC.

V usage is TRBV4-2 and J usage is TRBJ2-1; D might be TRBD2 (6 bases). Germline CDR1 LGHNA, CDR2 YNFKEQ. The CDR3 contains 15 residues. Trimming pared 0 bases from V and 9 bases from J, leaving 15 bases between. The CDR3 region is CASSQDFLSGGEQFF. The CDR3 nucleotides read TGTGCCAGCAGCCAAGACTTTCTTAGCGGTGGTGAGCAGTTCTTC.